The 19 T cell receptor beta chains in this list originate from one sample, sequenced in a study of cytomegalovirus exposure and HLA in healthy donors (dated by TCRdb to about 2017). Libraries were prepared through the immunoSEQ multiplex PCR assay. Drawn from immuneACCESS, this table holds only the in-frame rearrangements with V and J called that TCRdb kept. Clones are partly lost; checked studies trace under half to an unresolved V gene and leave the rest unexplained. This sample holds some 190,000 clones; roughly 86% were observed only once. The ten largest clones capture 7.2% of the sample. Material for sequencing was PBMCs. These receptor sequences come from a man aged 30 to 45 in good health and CMV-seropositive.

The V gene is TRBV11-2, the J gene TRBJ2-6; TRBD1 agrees at 9 bases. Germline V lookup: CDR1 SGHAT, CDR2 FQNNGV. Unmatched junction bases numbered 4, after V lost 7 bases and J lost 0 bases. This CDR3 contains 16 residues. This CDR3 reads CASTQQGASGANVLTF. The CDR3 bases are TGTGCCAGCACCCAACAGGGGGCCTCTGGGGCCAACGTCCTGACTTTC.

The chain couples TRBV10-3 to TRBJ1-1, with D uncertain. The CDR3 covers 11 residues. The germline V gene has CDR1 ENHRY and CDR2 SYGVKD. Trimming removed 0 bases from V and 7 bases from J, with 3 bases in between. The CDR3 loop is CAISESDEAFF. The CDR3 nucleotides read TGTGCCATCAGTGAGTCGGATGAAGCTTTCTTT.

The chain uses TRBV5-1 and TRBJ1-3; no clear D gene. From germline, CDR1 is SGHRS and CDR2 YFSETQ. The CDR3 has 15 amino acids. V dropped 5 bases and J dropped 5 bases, with 17 bases sitting between them. CDR3 sequence (DNA): TGCGCCAGCAGGTCCGATCTGGGTATTAGAAACACCATATATTTT. Protein product: CASRSDLGIRNTIYF.

As regards this clone: The same CDR3 also results from other DNA sequences found in this sample. The chain carries TRBV10-3 and TRBJ1-1; perhaps TRBD1 as D (5 bases). There are 12 residues in the CDR3. V gave up 2 bases and J gave up 5 bases, with 6 bases separating them. The germline V gene encodes CDR1 ENHRY and CDR2 SYGVKD. CDR3 protein: CAISEGGTEAFF. CDR3 DNA sequence: TGTGCCATCAGTGAGGGGGGGACTGAAGCTTTCTTT.

The V gene is TRBV27, the J gene TRBJ2-7; no reliable D call. The V end lost 0 bases, the J end lost 1 base, and 7 bases lay between the germline ends. This CDR3 has 14 amino acids. From germline, CDR1 is MNHEY and CDR2 SMNVEV (reference sequence). The CDR3 here is CASSLSGQSYEQYF. The CDR3 bases are TGTGCCAGCAGTTTATCCGGGCAGTCCTACGAGCAGTACTTC.

There are a few counts of this clone. The V gene is TRBV9, the J gene TRBJ2-1; D gene uncertain. V shed 3 bases and J shed 10 bases, with 17 bases lying between them. The CDR3 loop spans 14 amino acids. Germline-derived CDR1 and CDR2 are SGDLS and YYNGEE. The CDR3 DNA reads TGTGCCAGCAGCGCCAGAAGAGGACCTTCCGAGCAGTTCTTC. This encodes CASSARRGPSEQFF.

This chain links TRBV30 with TRBJ2-7, with D possibly TRBD2 on 7 matching bases. V lost 0 bases to trimming and J lost 4 bases, with 10 bases between them. The CDR3 runs to 13 residues. From germline, CDR1 is GTSNPN and CDR2 SVGIG (reference sequence). In DNA, the CDR3 is TGTGCCTGGAGTGTGGAGGGGGGGTACGAGCAGTACTTC. Protein sequence: CAWSVEGGYEQYF.

The genes are TRBV6-5 and TRBJ1-3, with D possibly matching TRBD1 (5 bases). Trimming took 2 bases from V and 2 from J, leaving 13 bases between them. The CDR3 covers 16 residues. Germline CDR1 and CDR2: MNHEY and SVGAGI. CDR3 sequence (DNA): TGTGCCAGCAGTTACCAACCGACAGCTACTGGAAACACCATATATTTT. It is translated as CASSYQPTATGNTIYF.

This sequence joins TRBV27 and TRBJ2-5, with 10 bases fitting TRBD2. The J segment lost 7 bases and the V segment lost 2 bases, leaving 7 bases of the junction unmatched. Looked up from germline, CDR1 is MNHEY and CDR2 is SMNVEV (reference sequence). This CDR3 region has 15 residues. CDR3 region: CASSLLAGVSGTQYF. In nucleotides, the CDR3 is TGTGCCAGCAGTTTACTAGCGGGAGTCTCGGGGACCCAGTACTTC.

The chain links TRBV18 to TRBJ1-3; 7 nucleotides agree with TRBD1. In germline, CDR1 is KGHSH, CDR2 LQKENI. This CDR3 spans 17 amino acids. V was clipped by 4 bases and J by 0 bases; unmatched bases: 9. CDR3 residues: CASSRSGTVSSGNTIYF. CDR3 nucleotides: TGTGCCAGCTCACGCTCCGGGACAGTGAGCTCTGGAAACACCATATATTTT. Full variable domain (outside the CDR3, taken from reference TRBV18 and TRBJ1-3): NAGVMQNPRHLVRRRGQEARLRCSPMKGHSHVYWYRQLPEEGLKFMVYLQKENIIDESGMPKERFSAEFPKEGPSILRIQQVVRGDSAAYFCASSRSGTVSSGNTIYFGEGSWLTVV.

The chain combines TRBV6-6 with TRBJ2-7; perhaps TRBD1 as D (6 bases). The V end was cut by 1 base, the J end by 5 bases, with 9 bases between. The CDR3 contains 13 residues. CDR1 and CDR2 (germline): MNHNY, SVGAGI (reference sequence). CDR3: CASSYFGGDEQYF. CDR3 nucleotides: TGTGCCAGCAGTTACTTTGGGGGCGACGAGCAGTACTTC.

The V and J genes are TRBV6-5 and TRBJ1-5; a weak D match, TRBD1 (5 bases). The CDR3 has 14 residues. CDR1 MNHEY and CDR2 SVGAGI come from the germline V gene. V lost 6 bases and J lost 2, with 11 bases in between. CDR3 residues: CASRQVGRNQPQHF. CDR3 DNA: TGTGCCAGCAGACAGGTGGGGCGCAATCAGCCCCAGCATTTT.

This chain links TRBV6-5 with TRBJ2-7, with D maybe TRBD1 (5 bases). V was clipped by 2 bases and J by 6 bases, with 14 bases between them. The CDR3 runs 14 residues. Germline CDR1 is MNHEY and CDR2 is SVGAGI. Written as DNA, the CDR3 is TGTGCCAGCAGTTACGGTGTAGGGGCCGGCGAGCAGTACTTC. This encodes CASSYGVGAGEQYF.

The CDR3 is CASRDYPNYGYTF. CDR3 coding DNA: TGTGCCAGCAGGGACTACCCTAACTATGGCTACACCTTC. This chain links TRBV6-6 with TRBJ1-2; no firm D call. Germline CDR1 reads MNHNY; CDR2 reads SVGAGI (reference sequence). This CDR3 is built from 13 residues. V was shortened by 6 bases and J by 0 bases, with 8 bases between the two germline ends.

The chain carries TRBV7-9 and TRBJ1-2, with D maybe TRBD1 (6 bases). The length of the CDR3 is 15 residues. Germline lookup yields CDR1 SEHNR and CDR2 FQNEAQ (reference sequence). V lost 1 base and J lost 6, with 15 bases in between. CDR3 in DNA: TGTGCCAGCAGCTTAGAGGGTCGGGGGGCCCATGGCTACACCTTC. It encodes CASSLEGRGAHGYTF.

This rearrangement joins TRBV5-6 to TRBJ1-3; D is ambiguous. Germline CDR1 and CDR2: SGHDT and YYEEEE. This CDR3 comprises 15 residues. The ends were cut back, 0 bases at V and 0 bases at J, with 7 bases in the middle. The DNA for the CDR3 is TGTGCCAGCAGCTTGGGACTCAACTCTGGAAACACCATATATTTT. It yields the protein CASSLGLNSGNTIYF.

J is TRBJ1-1 and V is TRBV4-3; 7 bases line up with TRBD1. The CDR3 covers 17 residues. J was trimmed by 5 bases and V by 3 bases; bases with no gene match: 15. Germline values: CDR1 LGHNA, CDR2 YSLEER. CDR3 nucleotides: TGCGCCAGCAGCCACCTGACTCACGAGGAGGGGGCTACTGAAGCTTTCTTT. It is translated as CASSHLTHEEGATEAFF.

For the CDR3, the DNA is TGTGCCAGCAGTTCCCCCCTAAGGGGAGAGACCCAGTACTTC. Translated: CASSSPLRGETQYF. The V gene is TRBV27, the J gene TRBJ2-5; maybe TRBD1 (5 bases). The CDR3 runs to 14 residues. Germline CDR1 is MNHEY and CDR2 is SMNVEV (reference sequence). The V gene lost 4 bases and the J gene lost 4 bases, with 13 bases spanning the gap.

The gene calls are TRBV27 and TRBJ2-5, with 10 bases aligning to TRBD1. Germline CDR1 reads MNHEY; CDR2 reads SMNVEV (reference sequence). This CDR3 is 15 amino acids long. The J segment lost 5 bases and the V segment lost 5 bases, leaving 8 bases of the junction unmatched. The CDR3 DNA follows: TGTGCCAGCAGTGATCGACAGGGGGCAGGGGAGACCCAGTACTTC. Protein product: CASSDRQGAGETQYF.